A single sample is the source of the 24 T cell receptor beta chains below, sequenced in a study of OX40 agonist ivuxolimab in advanced cancers. Using immunoSEQ multiplex PCR, the repertoire was profiled, and TCRdb retains in-frame clones only, with some absent. The sample shows roughly 67,000 clones, 80% to 85% of them seen only once. Sample: CD4+ or CD8+ T cells sorted from blood, taken in a trial of the OX40 agonist ivuxolimab. Receptor source: an adult with an advanced solid tumor such as melanoma, head and neck, liver or kidney cancer.

This chain uses TRBV6-1 with TRBJ1-3; 10 positions match TRBD1. This CDR3 has 17 residues. V was clipped by 0 bases and J by 7 bases; unmatched bases: 9. Germline loops: CDR1 MNHNS, CDR2 SASEGT. Here the CDR3 DNA reads TGTGCCAGCAGTGAAGCAACAAGACAGGGGGCCAGTAACACCATATATTTT. It yields the protein CASSEATRQGASNTIYF.

The chain is built from TRBV6-6 and TRBJ1-1; tentatively, D is TRBD1 (5 bases). This CDR3 contains 14 residues. Germline V gene data show CDR1 as MNHNY and CDR2 as SVGAGI (reference sequence). V was trimmed by 5 bases and J by 6 bases, leaving 16 bases between them. The CDR3 loop is CASSQTTDAPEAFF. In DNA, the CDR3 is TGTGCCAGCAGTCAGACGACAGATGCCCCTGAAGCTTTCTTT.

The V gene is TRBV6-1, the J gene TRBJ1-4; D remains unclear. The CDR3 has 13 residues. The germline V gene encodes CDR1 MNHNS and CDR2 SASEGT. The V gene lost 1 base and the J gene lost 8 bases, with 8 bases spanning the gap. The CDR3 DNA follows: TGTGCCAGCAGTGAAGTAGGGCTAGAAAAACTGTTTTTT. Protein product: CASSEVGLEKLFF.

This chain connects TRBV7-3 to TRBJ2-1; 10 nucleotides align to TRBD2. The V and J ends lost 2 bases and 5 bases, in that order; junction bases with no gene match: 9. The CDR3 is 17 residues long. Germline values: CDR1 SGHTA, CDR2 FQGTGA. Here the CDR3 DNA reads TGTGCCAGCAGCTTAGGTCCCACTAGCGGGGCCGACAATGAGCAGTTCTTC. Residues: CASSLGPTSGADNEQFF.

The rearrangement links TRBV7-6 to TRBJ2-3; D remains ambiguous. Looked up from germline, CDR1 is SGHVS and CDR2 is FNYEAQ. Trimming pared 0 bases from V and 2 bases from J, leaving 6 bases between. The CDR3 has 14 amino acids. The CDR3 reads CASSLAGNTDTQYF. The CDR3 nucleotides read TGTGCCAGCAGCTTAGCGGGCAACACAGATACGCAGTATTTT.

The rearrangement links TRBV7-9 to TRBJ2-6, with D hard to call. The V end was cut by 1 base, the J end by 0 bases, with 7 bases between. Germline CDR1 reads SEHNR; CDR2 reads FQNEAQ (reference sequence). There are 16 residues in the CDR3. CDR3 loop: CASSLGTHSGANVLTF. The CDR3 DNA sequence: TGTGCCAGCAGCTTAGGCACCCACTCTGGGGCCAACGTCCTGACTTTC.

V gene TRBV5-6 combines with J gene TRBJ1-2; D uncertain. CDR3 length: 14 amino acids. Between the trimmed V and J ends, which lost 4 bases and 4 bases, there was a span of 14 bases. Germline loops: CDR1 SGHDT, CDR2 YYEEEE. The CDR3 coding sequence is TGTGCCAGCAGCCGATACGGACTTTTCTATGGCTACACCTTC. Amino acid sequence: CASSRYGLFYGYTF.

The chain links TRBV5-1 to TRBJ2-5; 10 nucleotides align to TRBD2. J gave up 2 bases and V 2 bases, and 6 bases lay outside the gene matches. Germline V gives CDR1 SGHRS, CDR2 YFSETQ. The CDR3 spans 16 residues. The CDR3 loop is CASSFRAAGGQETQYF. Here the CDR3 DNA reads TGCGCCAGCAGCTTCCGGGCAGCGGGAGGGCAAGAGACCCAGTACTTC. Filled out from reference TRBV5-1 and TRBJ2-5, the complete variable domain reads KAGVTQTPRYLIKTRGQQVTLSCSPISGHRSVSWYQQTPGQGLQFLFEYFSETQRNKGNFPGRFSGRQFSNSRSEMNVSTLELGDSALYLCASSFRAAGGQETQYFGPGTRLLVL.

The chain has TRBV28 and TRBJ2-2; perhaps TRBD1 as D (6 bases). The CDR3 is 17 amino acids. The V end lost 4 bases, the J end lost 4 bases, and 19 bases lay between the germline ends. Looked up from germline, CDR1 is MDHEN and CDR2 is SYDVKM. The CDR3 protein is CASSSTVGGAGTGELFF. DNA for the CDR3: TGTGCCAGCAGTTCTACAGTTGGGGGCGCGGGCACCGGGGAGCTGTTTTTT.

In this sample, this clone turned up once. The J gene is TRBJ2-1, the V gene TRBV9; 7 bases are a match to TRBD2. The CDR3 has 15 residues. Germline V gene sequence: CDR1 SGDLS, CDR2 YYNGEE. V gave up 0 bases and J gave up 6 bases; unmatched junction bases: 6. The CDR3 DNA sequence: TGTGCCAGCAGCGTAGAGGCGGGAGTGAGCAATGAGCAGTTCTTC. Protein: CASSVEAGVSNEQFF.

This chain links TRBV6-6 with TRBJ1-5, with 7 nucleotides matching TRBD1. Germline V CDR1 and CDR2: MNHNY, SVGAGI (reference sequence). The trim removed 6 bases at V and 7 bases at J, leaving 6 bases unmatched. The CDR3 has 13 amino acids. The CDR3, as DNA: TGTGCCAGCAGCAGACAGGGCGGGCAGCCCCAGCATTTT. This codes for CASSRQGGQPQHF.

CDR3 loop: CANRGLSDTEAFF. The CDR3 bases are TGTGCCAACCGGGGGCTAAGCGACACTGAAGCTTTCTTT. This chain connects TRBV11-2 to TRBJ1-1; possibly TRBD1 for D (6 bases). Trimming cost V 10 bases and J 3 bases, with 15 bases left between them. The CDR3 is made up of 13 amino acids. CDR1 and CDR2 from the germline V gene are SGHAT and FQNNGV. Complete variable domain (other parts from reference TRBV11-2 and TRBJ1-1): EAGVAQSPRYKIIEKRQSVAFWCNPISGHATLYWYQQILGQGPKLLIQFQNNGVVDDSQLPKDRFSAERLKGVDSTLKIQPAKLEDSAVYLCANRGLSDTEAFFGQGTRLTVV.

This clone was counted at least ten times. This chain uses TRBV28 with TRBJ2-3; D is undetermined. The CDR3 runs 12 residues. Trimming removed 6 bases from V and 5 bases from J, with 9 bases in between. Per germline, CDR1 MDHEN and CDR2 SYDVKM. The CDR3 spells CASSSLGDTQYF. CDR3 bases: TGTGCCAGCAGCTCCCTCGGAGATACGCAGTATTTT. The full variable domain, its missing parts supplied by reference TRBV28 and TRBJ2-3, is DVKVTQSSRYLVKRTGEKVFLECVQDMDHENMFWYRQDPGLGLRLIYFSYDVKMKEKGDIPEGYSVSREKKERFSLILESASTNQTSMYLCASSSLGDTQYFGPGTRLTVL.

V gene TRBV5-6 combines with J gene TRBJ2-3; D tentatively fits TRBD1 or TRBD2 (5 bases each). The CDR3 sequence is 14 residues long. Per germline, CDR1 SGHDT and CDR2 YYEEEE. Trimming shortened V by 4 bases and J by 1 base, and 10 bases separated the two germline ends. CDR3 residues: CASSRDGGTDTQYF. CDR3 DNA: TGTGCCAGCAGCCGGGACGGTGGCACAGATACGCAGTATTTT.

In DNA form, the CDR3 reads TGTGCCAGCAGGGGCGGGGGGCTGAACACTGAAGCTTTCTTT. The encoded protein is CASRGGGLNTEAFF. V and J are TRBV6-5 and TRBJ1-1, with a tentative D call TRBD1 (6 bases). The CDR3 covers 14 residues. CDR1 and CDR2 (germline): MNHEY, SVGAGI. The V end was cut by 6 bases, the J end by 0 bases, with 11 bases between.

This chain uses TRBV7-9 with TRBJ2-7; 12 positions match TRBD2. Per germline, CDR1 SEHNR and CDR2 FQNEAQ (reference sequence). V lost 5 bases, J lost 9 bases, and 5 bases stayed unmatched. The CDR3 runs to 13 residues. Here the CDR3 DNA reads TGTGCCAGCAGCCCCGGACTAGCGGGAAGGCAGTACTTC. This encodes CASSPGLAGRQYF.

The rearrangement uses TRBV9 and TRBJ2-1, with D possibly TRBD1 on 6 matching bases. CDR1 is SGDLS and CDR2 is YYNGEE in the germline V gene. This CDR3 is 13 amino acids long. The V and J ends lost 3 bases and 9 bases respectively, with 13 bases between them. Here the CDR3 reads CASSAQGSGEQFF. In DNA form, the CDR3 reads TGTGCCAGCAGCGCACAGGGATCCGGTGAGCAGTTCTTC. Filled out from reference TRBV9 and TRBJ2-1, the complete variable domain reads DSGVTQTPKHLITATGQRVTLRCSPRSGDLSVYWYQQSLDQGLQFLIQYYNGEERAKGNILERFSAQQFPDLHSELNLSSLELGDSALYFCASSAQGSGEQFFGPGTRLTVL.

The V and J genes are TRBV7-9 and TRBJ1-2; tentative D call: TRBD1 (5 bases). The germline V and J ends were trimmed by 4 bases and 5 bases, with 29 bases remaining between them. The CDR3 totals 19 residues. Germline CDR1 reads SEHNR; CDR2 reads FQNEAQ (reference sequence). CDR3 sequence reads: CASSSDGRAGEWMKYGYTF. The CDR3 DNA follows: TGTGCCAGCAGCTCCGACGGGCGGGCGGGGGAGTGGATGAAGTATGGCTACACCTTC.

This chain connects TRBV13 to TRBJ2-7; 7 positions match TRBD1. The V gene's germline CDR1 is PRHDT and CDR2 FYEKMQ (reference sequence). The junction had 4 bases not matched to a gene; V was cut back by 5 bases and J by 3 bases. The CDR3 is made up of 13 amino acids. CDR3 coding DNA: TGTGCCAGCAGCGTATCAGGGGGCTACGAGCAGTACTTC. Protein: CASSVSGGYEQYF.

The rearrangement uses TRBV7-9 and TRBJ1-2, with 9 bases that match TRBD1. V dropped 4 bases and J dropped 0; count of bases not matched to a gene: 9. Germline CDR1 reads SEHNR; CDR2 reads FQNEAQ (reference sequence). The CDR3 contains 17 residues. CDR3 region: CASSSIGGQGTNYGYTF. As DNA, the CDR3 is TGTGCCAGCAGCTCGATCGGAGGACAGGGGACTAACTATGGCTACACCTTC.

This rearrangement joins TRBV7-9 to TRBJ1-1, with TRBD1 as a possible D gene (6 bases). V was clipped by 1 base and J by 4 bases, with 7 bases between them. Germline CDR1 SEHNR, CDR2 FQNEAQ (reference sequence). The CDR3 has 13 residues. CDR3 protein: CASSLGDTTEAFF. CDR3 bases: TGTGCCAGCAGCTTAGGGGACACCACTGAAGCTTTCTTT.

The chain combines TRBV6-5 with TRBJ2-2; possibly TRBD1 for D (6 bases). V shed 6 bases and J shed 7 bases, with 9 bases lying between them. Looked up from germline, CDR1 is MNHEY and CDR2 is SVGAGI. This CDR3 is built from 12 residues. CDR3 residues: CASSPGDGELFF. CDR3 in DNA: TGTGCCAGCAGCCCAGGGGACGGGGAGCTGTTTTTT.

The chain has TRBV6-6 and TRBJ1-4; D gene ambiguous. Germline V lookup: CDR1 MNHNY, CDR2 SVGAGI (reference sequence). This CDR3 spans 15 amino acids. With 6 bases removed from V and 0 bases from J, the gap between germline ends came to 11 bases. The CDR3 sequence: CASSLEAATNEKLFF. CDR3 DNA sequence: TGTGCCAGCAGCCTTGAAGCTGCAACTAATGAAAAACTGTTTTTT.

This clone was observed a few times. V and J are TRBV4-1 and TRBJ1-6; 8 bases agree with TRBD1. Germline values: CDR1 MGHRA, CDR2 YSYEKL. V was clipped by 1 base and J by 7 bases; unmatched bases: 6. This CDR3 has 16 residues. For the CDR3, the DNA is TGCGCCAGCAGCCAAGTACCGGGACAGGCCAATTCACCCCTCCACTTT. Translation gives CASSQVPGQANSPLHF.